One and the same sample provided the 19 T cell receptor beta chains below, sequenced in a study of cytomegalovirus exposure and HLA in healthy donors. This table comes from immunoSEQ multiplex PCR, and its TCRdb copy is limited to in-frame clones, with some not included. The profile covers 200,000 to 300,000 clones, with about 90% appearing a single time and roughly 3% taken by the ten largest. The sample was PBMCs. Receptors were obtained from a woman in her 30s in good health and CMV-seronegative.

The chain couples TRBV19 to TRBJ2-7; possibly TRBD1 or TRBD2 for D (6 bases each). There are 14 residues in the CDR3. Germline V gene data show CDR1 as LNHDA and CDR2 as SQIVND (reference sequence). Trimming removed 1 base at V and 6 bases at J, with 13 bases between. The CDR3 loop reads CASSIVPGAIEQYF. For the CDR3, the DNA is TGTGCCAGTAGTATAGTGCCGGGGGCCATCGAGCAGTACTTC. The variable domain in full, completed from reference TRBV19 and TRBJ2-7, reads DGGITQSPKYLFRKEGQNVTLSCEQNLNHDAMYWYRQDPGQGLRLIYYSQIVNDFQKGDIAEGYSVSREKKESFPLTVTSAQKNPTAFYLCASSIVPGAIEQYFGPGTRLTVT.

The genes are TRBV15 and TRBJ2-5; D gene uncertain. Germline CDR1 LNHNV, CDR2 YYDKDF (reference sequence). This CDR3 spans 14 amino acids. Trimming stripped 0 bases from V and 5 bases from J, with 10 bases between. CDR3 sequence: CATSREAHPETQYF. In DNA, the CDR3 is TGTGCCACCAGCAGAGAGGCCCATCCGGAGACCCAGTACTTC.

The J gene is TRBJ2-3, the V gene TRBV5-1; D ambiguous. Trimming cost V 7 bases and J 0 bases, with 6 bases left between them. The length of the CDR3 is 12 residues. Germline V gene data show CDR1 as SGHRS and CDR2 as YFSETQ. DNA of the CDR3: TGCGCCAGCGGATCCAGCACAGATACGCAGTATTTT. It specifies CASGSSTDTQYF.

This chain links TRBV4-1 with TRBJ2-5, with 9 bases lining up with TRBD2. The CDR3 extends over 16 amino acids. Germline V gene sequence: CDR1 MGHRA, CDR2 YSYEKL. J gave up 4 bases and V 5 bases, and 11 bases lay outside the gene matches. The CDR3: CASSSGGGRARETQYF. The CDR3 DNA sequence: TGCGCCAGCAGCTCGGGGGGCGGGAGGGCCCGAGAGACCCAGTACTTC.

This sequence joins TRBV9 and TRBJ2-7; a possible D gene is TRBD1 (7 bases). The CDR3 extends over 15 amino acids. Per the germline V gene, CDR1 is SGDLS and CDR2 is YYNGEE. Trimming took off 2 bases at V and 3 bases at J, with 15 bases between the two ends. CDR3 sequence: CASSVGQGGLYEQYF. The CDR3 region has the DNA TGTGCCAGCAGCGTTGGGCAGGGGGGACTCTACGAGCAGTACTTC. The full variable domain, in which reference TRBV9 and TRBJ2-7 provide the parts outside the CDR3, is DSGVTQTPKHLITATGQRVTLRCSPRSGDLSVYWYQQSLDQGLQFLIQYYNGEERAKGNILERFSAQQFPDLHSELNLSSLELGDSALYFCASSVGQGGLYEQYFGPGTRLTVT.

The chain is built from TRBV30 and TRBJ2-4; 10 bases agree with TRBD1. CDR1 GTSNPN and CDR2 SVGIG come from the germline V gene (reference sequence). V was pared by 0 bases and J by 1 base, with 6 bases of the junction left unmatched. This CDR3 contains 17 residues. CDR3 coding DNA: TGTGCCTGGAGTGTCGGGAGACAGGGGGCGGCCAAAAACATTCAGTACTTC. Translating gives CAWSVGRQGAAKNIQYF.

The count of this clone is one. The rearrangement joins TRBV9 to TRBJ2-7; maybe TRBD1 (5 bases). V dropped 3 bases and J dropped 6 bases, with 10 bases sitting between them. This CDR3 has 12 amino acids. Germline CDR1 SGDLS, CDR2 YYNGEE. CDR3 in DNA: TGTGCCAGCAGCGGCCCCCAGGGCGAGCAGTACTTC. Encoded protein: CASSGPQGEQYF. Full variable domain (remainder filled in from reference TRBV9 and TRBJ2-7): DSGVTQTPKHLITATGQRVTLRCSPRSGDLSVYWYQQSLDQGLQFLIQYYNGEERAKGNILERFSAQQFPDLHSELNLSSLELGDSALYFCASSGPQGEQYFGPGTRLTVT.

The V gene is TRBV29-1, the J gene TRBJ2-7; weak D call: TRBD1 (6 bases). Germline V gene data show CDR1 as SQVTM and CDR2 as ANQGSEA. Trimming pared 0 bases from V and 6 bases from J, leaving 21 bases between. This CDR3 has 16 amino acids. The CDR3 loop is CSVEDGQWGRSSEQYF. The CDR3 DNA follows: TGCAGCGTTGAAGATGGACAGTGGGGGCGAAGTAGCGAGCAGTACTTC.

The CDR3 region has the DNA TGTGCCAGCGGCAGCTCTACGCAGTACGAGCAGTACTTC. Its protein product is CASGSSTQYEQYF. V gene TRBV28 combines with J gene TRBJ2-7; D call uncertain. Trimming stripped 8 bases from V and 4 bases from J, with 15 bases between. The CDR3 length is 13 residues. CDR1 is MDHEN, CDR2 SYDVKM, per germline.

This chain connects TRBV28 to TRBJ2-1, with TRBD2 matching 13 bases. Per germline, CDR1 MDHEN and CDR2 SYDVKM. V lost 5 bases and J lost 7; bases outside the gene matches: 8. This CDR3 comprises 16 residues. CDR3 nucleotide sequence: TGTGCCAGCAGTCCCCTACTAGCGGGAGGGGCTAATGAGCAGTTCTTC. This codes for CASSPLLAGGANEQFF.

The chain joins TRBV6-1 to TRBJ1-1; no clear D gene. This CDR3 has 10 residues. Per the germline V gene, CDR1 is MNHNS and CDR2 is SASEGT. V lost 0 bases and J lost 10, with 3 bases in between. CDR3 coding DNA: TGTGCCAGCAGTGAAGCGAGAGCTTTCTTT. Its translation is CASSEARAFF.

This sequence joins TRBV27 and TRBJ2-7; tentatively, D is TRBD2 (6 bases). CDR3 length: 13 amino acids. CDR1 is MNHEY, CDR2 SMNVEV, per germline (reference sequence). Between the trimmed V and J ends, which lost 4 bases and 1 base, there was a span of 8 bases. The CDR3 region has the DNA TGTGCCAGCAGTTGGGGGGATTCCTACGAGCAGTACTTC. Its protein product is CASSWGDSYEQYF.

V is TRBV7-8 and J is TRBJ2-7; D is ambiguous. Trimming pared 4 bases from V and 6 bases from J, leaving 10 bases between. Per germline, CDR1 SGHVS and CDR2 FQNEAQ. The CDR3 is made up of 12 amino acids. The CDR3 nucleotides read TGTGCCAGCAGCTCCCACCGAGCCGAGCAGTACTTC. This codes for CASSSHRAEQYF.

The gene calls are TRBV7-9 and TRBJ2-2, with D perhaps matching TRBD1 or TRBD2 (5 bases each). Per germline, CDR1 SEHNR and CDR2 FQNEAQ (reference sequence). This CDR3 spans 17 amino acids. Trimming cost V 6 bases and J 4 bases, with 21 bases left between them. CDR3 amino acids: CASSDPGAGKLTGELFF. The CDR3 region has the DNA TGTGCCAGCAGTGATCCCGGGGCCGGGAAGCTCACCGGGGAGCTGTTTTTT.

V and J are TRBV5-6 and TRBJ1-5; TRBD1 is a possible D gene (5 bases). This CDR3 has 12 amino acids. V shed 4 bases and J shed 6 bases, with 8 bases lying between them. Per the germline V gene, CDR1 is SGHDT and CDR2 is YYEEEE. Written as DNA, the CDR3 is TGTGCCAGCAGCCGGGGGGTTCAGCCCCAGCATTTT. This codes for CASSRGVQPQHF.

The chain uses TRBV18 and TRBJ2-7, with no clear D. Deletions cut 3 bases from V and 6 bases from J, with 9 bases between. Germline loops: CDR1 KGHSH, CDR2 LQKENI. There are 12 residues in the CDR3. In DNA, the CDR3 is TGTGCCAGCTCACCCTTTATAGGCGAGCAGTACTTC. It encodes CASSPFIGEQYF.

V is TRBV2 and J is TRBJ1-5, with D uncertain. Trimming took 3 bases from V and 4 from J, leaving 7 bases between them. CDR1 SNHLY and CDR2 FYNNEI come from the germline V gene. The CDR3 spans 13 residues. This chain's CDR3 is CASSEGRNQPQHF. CDR3 nucleotide sequence: TGTGCCAGCAGTGAGGGCAGGAATCAGCCCCAGCATTTT. Complete variable domain (other parts from reference TRBV2 and TRBJ1-5): EPEVTQTPSHQVTQMGQEVILRCVPISNHLYFYWYRQILGQKVEFLVSFYNNEISEKSEIFDDQFSVERPDGSNFTLKIRSTKLEDSAMYFCASSEGRNQPQHFGDGTRLSIL.

The chain uses TRBV10-3 and TRBJ1-2; TRBD1 matches 7 bases. This CDR3 is 15 amino acids long. V trimming: 0 bases; J trimming: 0 bases; junction bases outside the gene matches: 1. CDR1 and CDR2 (germline): ENHRY, SYGVKD. CDR3 residues: CAISESQGANYGYTF. DNA of the CDR3: TGTGCCATCAGTGAGTCTCAGGGGGCTAACTATGGCTACACCTTC.

CDR3 in amino acids: CASSPGTGPYEQYF. CDR3 DNA: TGTGCCAGCAGCCCCGGGACAGGGCCCTACGAGCAGTACTTC. The chain links TRBV7-9 to TRBJ2-7; 9 bases map to TRBD1. This CDR3 contains 14 residues. V shed 5 bases and J 2 bases; nucleotides not matched to a gene: 4. Germline V gene data show CDR1 as SEHNR and CDR2 as FQNEAQ (reference sequence). The full variable domain, with the rest looked up from reference TRBV7-9 and TRBJ2-7, is DTGVSQNPRHKITKRGQNVTFRCDPISEHNRLYWYRQTLGQGPEFLTYFQNEAQLEKSRLLSDRFSAERPKGSFSTLEIQRTEQGDSAMYLCASSPGTGPYEQYFGPGTRLTVT.